This T cell receptor beta chain was sequenced for a study of post-analysis software for immune sequencing data. On the study more broadly: Included among the disease courses, which were recorded for the cohort, were relapsing-remitting, secondary progressive and progressive-relapsing multiple sclerosis.

General observations from the study: Multiple sclerosis patients had significantly lower normalized Chao1 diversity than controls. TRBV5-6, TRBV5-1 and TRBV20-1 were among a handful of TRBV segments more frequent in patients than controls. Strong co-clustering by F measure linked samples that shared a preparation batch.

The CDR3 sequence is 12 residues long. Germline V gives CDR1 LNHNV, CDR2 YYDKDF (reference sequence). V shed 3 bases and J shed 7 bases, with 7 bases lying between them. This clonotype appeared a few times. Its antigen is still unknown. Unique-molecular-identifier-tagged TCR beta cDNA libraries were used. Yield was roughly 500,000 cDNA molecules from approximately 0.91 to 9.4 million T cells. MiXCR, applied by TCRdb to the PCR reads, yields one record per CDR3 protein. Altogether 380,000 or so distinct CDR3 sequences are present, about a third being singletons, with the ten largest covering roughly 13%.

The material sequenced was blood. The J gene is TRBJ1-5, the V gene TRBV15; possibly TRBD1 for D (6 bases). This TCR derives from a girl between 5 and 17 years old with multiple sclerosis. The chain's CDR3 is CATSRRGQPQHF. CDR3 DNA: TGTGCCACCAGCAGGAGGGGGCAGCCCCAGCATTTT.